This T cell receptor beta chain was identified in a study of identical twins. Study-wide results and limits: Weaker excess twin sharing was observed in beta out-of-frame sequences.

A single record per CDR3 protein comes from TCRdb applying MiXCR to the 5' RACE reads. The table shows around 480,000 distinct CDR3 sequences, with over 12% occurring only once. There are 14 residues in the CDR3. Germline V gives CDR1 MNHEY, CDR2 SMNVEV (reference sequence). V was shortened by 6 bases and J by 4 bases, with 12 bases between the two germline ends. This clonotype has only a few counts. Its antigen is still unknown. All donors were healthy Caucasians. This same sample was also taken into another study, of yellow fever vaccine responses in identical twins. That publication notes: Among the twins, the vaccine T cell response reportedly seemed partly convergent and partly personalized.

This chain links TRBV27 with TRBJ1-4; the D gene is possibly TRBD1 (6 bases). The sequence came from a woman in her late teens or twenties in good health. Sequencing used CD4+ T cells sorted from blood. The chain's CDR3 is CASSLTGRNEKLFF. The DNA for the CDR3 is TGTGCCAGCAGCCTGACAGGCCGTAATGAAAAACTGTTTTTT.